This record covers a single T cell receptor (beta chain). Its antigen is unknown. The record originates from a study of cytomegalovirus exposure and HLA in healthy donors. On the study more broadly: In a later analysis, it was reported that the 110 or so validation repertoires had been produced on the same platform as the roughly 610 repertoires belonging to the first cohort. Overall study findings and caveats: Overall, approximately 180 TCR beta chains were annotated as cytomegalovirus-associated.

Produced via immunoSEQ multiplex PCR; TCRdb's table is partial and in-frame only. The table includes approximately 130,000 clones, approximately 90% detected once. The donors belonged to the roughly 130-subject validation cohort, separate from the roughly 670-subject first cohort. The CDR3 has 16 residues. Germline CDR1 and CDR2: SNHLY and FYNNEI. V trimming: 3 bases; J trimming: 5 bases; junction bases outside the gene matches: 6. Specimen: PBMCs. This TCR derives from a young woman in good health and CMV-seronegative. The chain employs TRBV2 and TRBJ2-5; 13 bases are shared with TRBD2. In nucleotides, the CDR3 is TGTGCCAGCAGTGAGGGACTAGCGGGGAATTTTGAGACCCAGTACTTC. The encoded protein is CASSEGLAGNFETQYF.